This TCR beta chain appears in the sequencing data of a study of identical twins. Study-wide findings and caveats: Excess sharing by twins proved weaker in beta out-of-frame sequences.

From the 5' RACE reads, TCRdb called clonotypes with MiXCR, one entry per CDR3 protein. The sample holds approximately 140,000 distinct CDR3 sequences, around 3.6% seen once. V was pared by 1 base and J by 8 bases, with 11 bases between. Germline V gives CDR1 LGHNA, CDR2 YNFKEQ. The CDR3 contains 14 residues. This clonotype came up many times. The target antigen is unknown. The sequenced sample was memory T cells sorted from blood. The chain uses TRBV4-2 and TRBJ1-4; maybe TRBD1 (5 bases). This receptor was taken from a man aged 18 to 35 in good health. CDR3 coding DNA: TGTGCCAGCAGCCAAGCTGGGGCCTACGAAAAACTGTTTTTT. It translates to CASSQAGAYEKLFF.